Listed below are T cell receptor beta chains from one sample, sequenced in a study of glioma-infiltrating T cells after dendritic cell vaccination. Repertoires were generated with immunoSEQ multiplex PCR, while TCRdb's copy carries only in-frame clones and drops some. The top ten clones hold 15% to 19% of a sample with 55,000 to 75,000 clones, approximately 83% of them seen once. The input for sequencing was blood, taken after dendritic cell vaccination. These receptor sequences come from a human donor with glioblastoma. Each CDR3 is given with its conserved first and last residue. A D gene is named only where the DNA matches it firmly. For some rows the clone size is stated as once, few or many, or as a class when expanded; others skip it.

D gene: .
V gene: TRBV4-2
J gene: TRBJ1-6
clone size: .
CDR3 protein: CASSQDGADSPLHF
CDR3 DNA: TGTGCCAGCAGCCAAGATGGAGCAGACTCACCCCTCCACTTT

D gene: .
V gene: TRBV6-6
J gene: TRBJ1-4
clone size: few
CDR3 protein: CASSYSGARNEKLFF
CDR3 DNA: TGTGCCAGCAGTTACAGTGGGGCGAGGAATGAAAAACTGTTTTTT

D gene: .
V gene: TRBV7-9
J gene: TRBJ2-7
clone size: .
CDR3 protein: CASSRPLAGAYEQYF
CDR3 DNA: TGTGCCAGCAGCCGCCCTCTGGCAGGGGCCTACGAGCAGTACTTC

D gene: .
V gene: TRBV7-9
J gene: TRBJ1-1
clone size: .
CDR3 protein: CASSLGRDTTEAFF
CDR3 DNA: TGTGCCAGCAGCTTAGGTAGGGACACCACTGAAGCTTTCTTT

D gene: TRBD1
V gene: TRBV13
J gene: TRBJ1-2
clone size: .
CDR3 protein: CASSPRQGIVGYTF
CDR3 DNA: TGTGCCAGCAGCCCTAGACAGGGAATCGTTGGCTACACCTTC

D gene: TRBD2
V gene: TRBV9
J gene: TRBJ2-3
clone size: .
CDR3 protein: CASSSQRGVPDTQYF
CDR3 DNA: TGTGCCAGCAGCTCCCAGCGGGGGGTTCCAGATACGCAGTATTTT

D gene: .
V gene: TRBV10-1
J gene: TRBJ2-5
clone size: .
CDR3 protein: CASRVLRGIQETQYF
CDR3 DNA: TGCGCCAGCAGGGTCCTAAGAGGGATTCAAGAGACCCAGTACTTC

D gene: TRBD2
V gene: TRBV30
J gene: TRBJ2-3
clone size: .
CDR3 protein: CAWSVRAGEVSDTQYF
CDR3 DNA: TGTGCCTGGAGTGTAAGGGCGGGGGAAGTCTCAGATACGCAGTATTTT

D gene: .
V gene: TRBV7-9
J gene: TRBJ2-3
clone size: .
CDR3 protein: CASRPIGALTDTQYF
CDR3 DNA: TGTGCCAGCAGGCCGATTGGGGCCCTCACAGATACGCAGTATTTT

D gene: .
V gene: TRBV7-9
J gene: TRBJ2-7
clone size: .
CDR3 protein: CASTVGEKQYF
CDR3 DNA: TGTGCCAGCACAGTCGGGGAGAAGCAGTACTTC

D gene: .
V gene: TRBV19
J gene: TRBJ1-5
clone size: .
CDR3 protein: CASSPTGSNQPQHF
CDR3 DNA: TGTGCCAGTAGCCCGACAGGTAGCAATCAGCCCCAGCATTTT

D gene: .
V gene: TRBV6-1
J gene: TRBJ2-4
clone size: .
CDR3 protein: CASSERGGLGIQYF
CDR3 DNA: TGTGCCAGCAGTGAAAGGGGGGGCTTGGGCATTCAGTACTTC

D gene: TRBD1
V gene: TRBV29-1
J gene: TRBJ1-4
clone size: .
CDR3 protein: CSGRGQGGEKLFF
CDR3 DNA: TGCAGCGGGAGGGGACAGGGTGGCGAAAAACTGTTTTTT

D gene: TRBD2
V gene: TRBV5-1
J gene: TRBJ2-3
clone size: .
CDR3 protein: CASTGTSGVSDTQYF
CDR3 DNA: TGCGCCAGTACCGGGACTAGCGGGGTCTCAGATACGCAGTATTTT

D gene: .
V gene: TRBV30
J gene: TRBJ1-5
clone size: .
CDR3 protein: CAWSTGINSNQPQHF
CDR3 DNA: TGTGCCTGGAGCACCGGGATTAATAGCAATCAGCCCCAGCATTTT

D gene: .
V gene: TRBV5-4
J gene: TRBJ1-2
clone size: .
CDR3 protein: CASSLEGVSYGYTF
CDR3 DNA: TGTGCCAGCAGCTTGGAGGGAGTGAGCTATGGCTACACCTTC

D gene: TRBD1
V gene: TRBV5-1
J gene: TRBJ2-1
clone size: .
CDR3 protein: CASSVLTGGDEQFF
CDR3 DNA: TGCGCCAGCAGCGTACTCACAGGGGGCGATGAGCAGTTCTTC

D gene: .
V gene: TRBV7-9
J gene: TRBJ2-7
clone size: .
CDR3 protein: CASSLVVGGAPEQYF
CDR3 DNA: TGTGCCAGCAGCTTAGTGGTAGGAGGGGCACCCGAGCAGTACTTC

D gene: .
V gene: TRBV5-4
J gene: TRBJ1-5
clone size: .
CDR3 protein: CASSFGGTSNQPQHF
CDR3 DNA: TGTGCCAGCAGCTTCGGGGGAACGAGCAATCAGCCCCAGCATTTT

D gene: .
V gene: TRBV6-4
J gene: TRBJ2-3
clone size: .
CDR3 protein: CASSEVAGATDTQYF
CDR3 DNA: TGTGCCAGCAGTGAGGTTGCGGGGGCCACAGATACGCAGTATTTT

D gene: .
V gene: TRBV6-5
J gene: TRBJ1-1
clone size: .
CDR3 protein: CASSSYLRSNHEAFF
CDR3 DNA: TGTGCCAGCAGTTCCTATCTCCGGAGTAACCACGAAGCTTTCTTT

D gene: .
V gene: TRBV7-9
J gene: TRBJ1-1
clone size: few
CDR3 protein: CASNGGRYTEAFF
CDR3 DNA: TGTGCCAGCAACGGGGGGAGGTACACTGAAGCTTTCTTT

D gene: TRBD1
V gene: TRBV6-5
J gene: TRBJ2-2
clone size: .
CDR3 protein: CASRLTGDLDGELFF
CDR3 DNA: TGTGCCAGCAGACTTACAGGGGATTTGGACGGGGAGCTGTTTTTT

D gene: .
V gene: TRBV14
J gene: TRBJ1-1
clone size: .
CDR3 protein: CASSPRERTEAFF
CDR3 DNA: TGTGCCAGCAGTCCCAGGGAACGGACTGAAGCTTTCTTT